This T cell receptor beta chain was captured by sequencing in a study of response to subunit inactivated influenza vaccine. One entry per CDR3 protein, called by TCRdb with MiXCR from the RT-PCR reads. The sample includes around 300,000 distinct CDR3 sequences, about 20% of them seen just once. This clonotype was counted between two and nine times. The sequence came from a man between 50 and 75 years old who received an inactivated influenza vaccine. Sequencing was performed on PBMCs from blood, taken roughly 20 months after vaccination.

The CDR3 loop is CASSQDSGVKTQYF. DNA for the CDR3: TGTGCCAGCAGCCAAGATTCAGGAGTTAAGACCCAGTACTTC. The chain uses TRBV3-1 and TRBJ2-5; D unclear. CDR1 and CDR2 (germline): LGHDT, YNNKEL (reference sequence). The CDR3 is 14 amino acids. V was pared by 0 bases and J by 6 bases, with 11 bases between.